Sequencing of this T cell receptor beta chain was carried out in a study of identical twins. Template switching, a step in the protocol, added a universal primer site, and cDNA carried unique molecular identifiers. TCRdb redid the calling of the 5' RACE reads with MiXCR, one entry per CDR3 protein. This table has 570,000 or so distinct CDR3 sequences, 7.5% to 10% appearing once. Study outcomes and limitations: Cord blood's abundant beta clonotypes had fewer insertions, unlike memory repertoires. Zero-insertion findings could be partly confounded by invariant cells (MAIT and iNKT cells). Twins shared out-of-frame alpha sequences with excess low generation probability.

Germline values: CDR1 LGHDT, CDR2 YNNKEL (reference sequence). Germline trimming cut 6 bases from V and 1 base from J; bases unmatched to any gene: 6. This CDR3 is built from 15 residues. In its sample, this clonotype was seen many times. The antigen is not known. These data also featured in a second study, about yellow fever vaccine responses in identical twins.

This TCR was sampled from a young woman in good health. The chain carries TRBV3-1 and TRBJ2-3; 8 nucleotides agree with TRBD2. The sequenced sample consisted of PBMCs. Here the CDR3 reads CASSPGGAGTDTQYF. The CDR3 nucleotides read TGTGCCAGCAGTCCCGGGGGGGCCGGCACAGATACGCAGTATTTT.